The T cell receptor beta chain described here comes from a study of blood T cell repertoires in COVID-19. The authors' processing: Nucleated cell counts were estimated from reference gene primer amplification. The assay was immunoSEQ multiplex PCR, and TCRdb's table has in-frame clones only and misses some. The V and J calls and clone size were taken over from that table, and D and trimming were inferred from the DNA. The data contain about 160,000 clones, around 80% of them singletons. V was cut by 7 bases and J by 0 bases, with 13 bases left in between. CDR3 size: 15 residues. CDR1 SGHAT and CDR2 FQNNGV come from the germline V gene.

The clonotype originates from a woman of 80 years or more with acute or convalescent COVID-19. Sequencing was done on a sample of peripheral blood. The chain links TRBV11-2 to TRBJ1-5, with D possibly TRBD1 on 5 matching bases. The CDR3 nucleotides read TGTGCCAGCAAAAGACAGCAATATAGCAATCAGCCCCAGCATTTT. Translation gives CASKRQQYSNQPQHF.